The present TCR beta chain was sequenced within a study of T cell responses to AZD1222 COVID-19 vaccine. As regards this clone: As yet, its antigen is unknown.

Method: immunoSEQ multiplex PCR; TCRdb's copy keeps in-frame clones and lacks some. This table holds some 150,000 clones, around 93% found once. CDR3 length: 14 residues. Germline lookup yields CDR1 SGHVS and CDR2 FQNEAQ. After removal of 5 bases from V and 2 bases from J, the junction contained 5 bases not matched to a gene. Broader study findings: White British people made up most donors, females outnumbered males, and clonal diversity was possibly underestimated. Unmutated variant regions are reportedly the target of nearly half of TCRs that are spike-specific.

The TCR was taken from an adult in good health. This chain links TRBV7-8 with TRBJ2-7; 8 positions agree with TRBD1. The specimen was peripheral blood, collected on day 0 of AZD1222 vaccination. The CDR3 DNA reads TGTGCCAGCAGCCCGGGGACAGGAGCCTACGAGCAGTACTTC. This translates into CASSPGTGAYEQYF. The variable domain in full, with the rest retrieved from reference TRBV7-8 and TRBJ2-7, is GAGVSQSPRYKVAKRGQDVALRCDPISGHVSLFWYQQALGQGPEFLTYFQNEAQLDKSGLPSDRFFAERPEGSVSTLKIQRTQQEDSAVYLCASSPGTGAYEQYFGPGTRLTVT.